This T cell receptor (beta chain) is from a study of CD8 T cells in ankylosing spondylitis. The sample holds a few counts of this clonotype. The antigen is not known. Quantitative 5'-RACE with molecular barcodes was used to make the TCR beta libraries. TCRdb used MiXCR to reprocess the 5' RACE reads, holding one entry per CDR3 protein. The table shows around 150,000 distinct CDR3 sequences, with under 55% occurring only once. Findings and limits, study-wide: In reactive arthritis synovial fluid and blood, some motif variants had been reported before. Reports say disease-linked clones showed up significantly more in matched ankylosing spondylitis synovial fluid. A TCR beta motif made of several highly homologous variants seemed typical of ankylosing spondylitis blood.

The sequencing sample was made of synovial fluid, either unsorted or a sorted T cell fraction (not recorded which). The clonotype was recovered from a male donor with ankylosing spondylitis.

The chain's CDR3 is CASSPVEDYGYTF. CDR3 DNA sequence: TGTGCCAGCAGCCCCGTCGAGGACTATGGCTACACCTTC. This chain uses TRBV3-1 with TRBJ1-2; no clear D. In germline, CDR1 is LGHDT, CDR2 YNNKEL (reference sequence). This CDR3 is built from 13 residues. V lost 4 bases, J lost 3 bases, and 9 bases lay in between.